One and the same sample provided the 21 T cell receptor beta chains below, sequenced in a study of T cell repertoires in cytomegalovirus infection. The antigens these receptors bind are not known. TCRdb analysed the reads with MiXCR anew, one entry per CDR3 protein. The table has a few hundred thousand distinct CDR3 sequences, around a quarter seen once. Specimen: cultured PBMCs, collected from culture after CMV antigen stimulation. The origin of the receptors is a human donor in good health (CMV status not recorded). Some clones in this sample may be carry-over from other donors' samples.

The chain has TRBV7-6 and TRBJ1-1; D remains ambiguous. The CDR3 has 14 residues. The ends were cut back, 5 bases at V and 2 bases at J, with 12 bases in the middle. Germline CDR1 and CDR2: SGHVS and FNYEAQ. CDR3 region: CASSLDIGNTEAFF. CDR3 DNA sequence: TGTGCCAGCAGCCTTGACATAGGAAACACTGAAGCTTTCTTT.

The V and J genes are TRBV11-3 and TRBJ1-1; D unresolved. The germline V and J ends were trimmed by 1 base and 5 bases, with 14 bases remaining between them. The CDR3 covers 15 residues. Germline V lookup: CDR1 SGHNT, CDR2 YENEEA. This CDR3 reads CASSLGLRSGTEAFF. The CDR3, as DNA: TGTGCCAGCAGCTTAGGCCTTAGGTCGGGGACTGAAGCTTTCTTT.

The CDR3 region is CSVGAKAFVTEAFF. The CDR3, as DNA: TGCAGCGTTGGAGCAAAGGCTTTCGTAACTGAAGCTTTCTTT. This chain connects TRBV29-1 to TRBJ1-1; D unresolved. The CDR3 spans 14 residues. Trimming took 4 bases from V and 5 from J, leaving 17 bases between them. In germline, CDR1 is SQVTM, CDR2 ANQGSEA.

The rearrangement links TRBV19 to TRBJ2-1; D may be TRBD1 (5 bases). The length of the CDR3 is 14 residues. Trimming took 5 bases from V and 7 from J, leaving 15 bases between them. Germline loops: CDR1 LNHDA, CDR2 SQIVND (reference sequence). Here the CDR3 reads CASSRLGVGNEQFF. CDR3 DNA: TGTGCCAGTAGTCGTCTAGGGGTAGGGAATGAGCAGTTCTTC. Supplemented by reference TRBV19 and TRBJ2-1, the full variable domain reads DGGITQSPKYLFRKEGQNVTLSCEQNLNHDAMYWYRQDPGQGLRLIYYSQIVNDFQKGDIAEGYSVSREKKESFPLTVTSAQKNPTAFYLCASSRLGVGNEQFFGPGTRLTVL.

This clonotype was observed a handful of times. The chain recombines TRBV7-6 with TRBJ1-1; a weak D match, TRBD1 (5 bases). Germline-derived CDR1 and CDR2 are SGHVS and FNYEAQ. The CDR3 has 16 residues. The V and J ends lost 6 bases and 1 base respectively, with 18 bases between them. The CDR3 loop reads CASRLSPLQENTEAFF. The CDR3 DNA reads TGTGCCAGCAGATTATCTCCTCTACAGGAGAACACTGAAGCTTTCTTT.

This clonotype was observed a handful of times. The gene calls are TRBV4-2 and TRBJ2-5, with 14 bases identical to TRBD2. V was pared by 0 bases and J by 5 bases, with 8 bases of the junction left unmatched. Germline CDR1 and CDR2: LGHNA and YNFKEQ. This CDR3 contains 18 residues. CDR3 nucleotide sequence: TGTGCCAGCAGCCAAGATTCGACTAGCGGGAGGGCCTGGGAGACCCAGTACTTC. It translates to CASSQDSTSGRAWETQYF.

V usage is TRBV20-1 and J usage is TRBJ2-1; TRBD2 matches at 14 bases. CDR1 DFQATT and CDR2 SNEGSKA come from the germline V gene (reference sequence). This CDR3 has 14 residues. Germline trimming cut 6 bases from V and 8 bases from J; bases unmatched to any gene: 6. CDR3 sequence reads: CSAEPGLAGDEQFF. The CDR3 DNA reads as TGCAGTGCGGAGCCGGGACTAGCGGGAGATGAGCAGTTCTTC.

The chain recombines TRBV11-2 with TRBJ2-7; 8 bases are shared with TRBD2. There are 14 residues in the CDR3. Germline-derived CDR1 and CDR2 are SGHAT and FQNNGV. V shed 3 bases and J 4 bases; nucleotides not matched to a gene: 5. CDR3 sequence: CASSFSGGPYEQYV. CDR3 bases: TGTGCCAGCAGCTTCAGCGGGGGACCTTACGAGCAGTACGTC.

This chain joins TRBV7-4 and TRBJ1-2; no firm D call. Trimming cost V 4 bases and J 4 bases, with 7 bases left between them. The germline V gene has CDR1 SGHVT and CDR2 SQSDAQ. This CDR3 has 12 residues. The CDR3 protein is CASSYSSYGYTF. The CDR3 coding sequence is TGTGCCAGCAGCTACTCATCCTATGGCTACACCTTC.

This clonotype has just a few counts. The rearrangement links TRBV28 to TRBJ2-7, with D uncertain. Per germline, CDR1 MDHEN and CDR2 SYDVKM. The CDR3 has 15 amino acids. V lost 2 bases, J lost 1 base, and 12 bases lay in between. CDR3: CASSLAPVGSYEQYF. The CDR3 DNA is TGTGCCAGCAGTTTAGCCCCAGTCGGTTCCTACGAGCAGTACTTC.

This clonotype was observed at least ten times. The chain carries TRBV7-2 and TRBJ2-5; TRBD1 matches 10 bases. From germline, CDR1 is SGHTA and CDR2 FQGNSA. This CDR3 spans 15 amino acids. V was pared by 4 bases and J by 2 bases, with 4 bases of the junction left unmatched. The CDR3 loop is CASSWGDRGQETQYF. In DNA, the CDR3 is TGTGCCAGCAGCTGGGGGGACAGGGGACAAGAGACCCAGTACTTC.

The chain's CDR3 is CSAGGRGNQPQHF. The CDR3 region has the DNA TGCAGTGCTGGAGGAAGGGGGAATCAGCCCCAGCATTTT. The chain has TRBV20-1 and TRBJ1-5; perhaps TRBD1 as D (6 bases). In germline, CDR1 is DFQATT, CDR2 SNEGSKA (reference sequence). The germline V and J ends were trimmed by 5 bases and 4 bases, with 12 bases remaining between them. The CDR3 has 13 amino acids.

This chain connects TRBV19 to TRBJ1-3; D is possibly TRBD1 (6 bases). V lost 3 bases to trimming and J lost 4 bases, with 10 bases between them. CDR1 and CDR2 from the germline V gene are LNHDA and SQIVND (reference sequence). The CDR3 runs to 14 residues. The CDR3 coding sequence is TGTGCCAGTAGTATCGCAGGGACAGGAAACACCATATATTTT. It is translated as CASSIAGTGNTIYF.

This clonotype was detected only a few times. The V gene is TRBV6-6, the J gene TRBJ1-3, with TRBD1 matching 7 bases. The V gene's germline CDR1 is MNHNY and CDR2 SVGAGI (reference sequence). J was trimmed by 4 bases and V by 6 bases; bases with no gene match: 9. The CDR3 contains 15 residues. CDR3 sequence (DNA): TGTGCCAGCAGCCTGGACAGGATGACCGGAAACACCATATATTTT. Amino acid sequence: CASSLDRMTGNTIYF.

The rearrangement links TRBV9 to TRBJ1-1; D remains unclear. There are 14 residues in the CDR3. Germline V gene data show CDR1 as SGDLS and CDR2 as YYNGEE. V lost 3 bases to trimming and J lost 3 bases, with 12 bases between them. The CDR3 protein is CASSAVNRDTEAFF. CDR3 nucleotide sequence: TGTGCCAGCAGCGCAGTAAATCGGGACACTGAAGCTTTCTTT. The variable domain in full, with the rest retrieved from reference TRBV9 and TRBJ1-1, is DSGVTQTPKHLITATGQRVTLRCSPRSGDLSVYWYQQSLDQGLQFLIQYYNGEERAKGNILERFSAQQFPDLHSELNLSSLELGDSALYFCASSAVNRDTEAFFGQGTRLTVV.

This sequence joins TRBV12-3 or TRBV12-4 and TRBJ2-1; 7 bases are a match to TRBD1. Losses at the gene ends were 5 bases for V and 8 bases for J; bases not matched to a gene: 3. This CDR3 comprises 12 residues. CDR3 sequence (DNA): TGTGCCAGCAGTAAGACAGGGCATGAGCAGTTCTTC. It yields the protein CASSKTGHEQFF.

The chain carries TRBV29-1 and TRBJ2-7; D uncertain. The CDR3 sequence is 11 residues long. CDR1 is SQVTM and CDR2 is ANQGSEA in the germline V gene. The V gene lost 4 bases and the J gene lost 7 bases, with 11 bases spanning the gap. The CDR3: CSVVEFREQYF. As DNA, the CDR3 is TGCAGCGTTGTCGAGTTTAGGGAGCAGTACTTC.

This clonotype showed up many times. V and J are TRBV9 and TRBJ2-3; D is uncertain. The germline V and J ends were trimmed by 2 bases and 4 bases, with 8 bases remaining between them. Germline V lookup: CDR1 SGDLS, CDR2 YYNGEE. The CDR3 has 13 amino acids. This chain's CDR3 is CASSVASPDTQYF. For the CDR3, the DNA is TGTGCCAGCAGCGTGGCCTCACCAGATACGCAGTATTTT.

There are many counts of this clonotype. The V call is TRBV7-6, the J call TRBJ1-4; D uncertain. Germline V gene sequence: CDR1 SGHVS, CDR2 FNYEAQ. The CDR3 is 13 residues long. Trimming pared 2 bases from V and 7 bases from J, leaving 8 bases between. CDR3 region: CASSLSRSEKLFF. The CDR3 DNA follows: TGTGCCAGCAGCTTAAGTCGGAGTGAAAAACTGTTTTTT.

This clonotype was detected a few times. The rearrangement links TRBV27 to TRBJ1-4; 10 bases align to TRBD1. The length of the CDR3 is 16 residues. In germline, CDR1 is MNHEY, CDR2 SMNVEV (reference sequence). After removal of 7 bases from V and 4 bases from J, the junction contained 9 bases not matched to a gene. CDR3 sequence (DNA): TGTGCCAGCAAACCGACGACAGGGGGCCTTAATGAAAAACTGTTTTTT. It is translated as CASKPTTGGLNEKLFF. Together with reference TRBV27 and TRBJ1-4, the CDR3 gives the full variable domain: EAQVTQNPRYLITVTGKKLTVTCSQNMNHEYMSWYRQDPGLGLRQIYYSMNVEVTDKGDVPEGYKVSRKEKRNFPLILESPSPNQTSLYFCASKPTTGGLNEKLFFGSGTQLSVL.

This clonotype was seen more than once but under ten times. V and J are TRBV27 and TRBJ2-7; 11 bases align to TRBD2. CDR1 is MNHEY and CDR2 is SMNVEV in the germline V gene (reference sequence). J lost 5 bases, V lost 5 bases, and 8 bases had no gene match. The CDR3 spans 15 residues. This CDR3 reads CASSPRYSGRDEQYF. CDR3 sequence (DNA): TGTGCCAGCAGTCCCCGGTATAGCGGGAGGGACGAGCAGTACTTC.